The entry that follows covers one T cell receptor (beta chain) sequence. Its antigen is unidentified. A junction boundary mismatches the germline segment, possibly from a read error. An amount of RNA that ranged from roughly 0.45 to 1 ug was reverse transcribed with random hexamers. immunoSEQ multiplex PCR amplified TCR beta CDR3 across 54 Vbeta, 13 Jbeta. From the immunoSEQ multiplex PCR reads, TCRdb called clonotypes with MiXCR, one entry per CDR3 protein. The sample includes about 66,000 distinct CDR3 sequences, 85% to 95% of them seen just once. This specimen belongs to a study of CD8 T cells in Susac syndrome. The study's findings and limits: The number of individuals included in the study's TCR sequencing and HLA analysis was acknowledged as relatively small.

CDR1 and CDR2 from the germline V gene are ENHRY and SYGVKD. The CDR3 spans 16 residues. Stable or active relapsing-remitting multiple sclerosis, untreated and meeting revised McDonald criteria, defined the controls. Sequencing was performed on CD8+ T cells from PBMCs. This chain connects TRBV10-3 to TRBJ1-3, with 7 bases aligning to TRBD1. This TCR derives from a human donor with multiple sclerosis. Here the CDR3 reads CASSEGTDLSGNTIYF. The CDR3 DNA follows: TGTGCCAGCAGTGAGGGGACAGATCTCTCTGGAAACACCATATATTTT.